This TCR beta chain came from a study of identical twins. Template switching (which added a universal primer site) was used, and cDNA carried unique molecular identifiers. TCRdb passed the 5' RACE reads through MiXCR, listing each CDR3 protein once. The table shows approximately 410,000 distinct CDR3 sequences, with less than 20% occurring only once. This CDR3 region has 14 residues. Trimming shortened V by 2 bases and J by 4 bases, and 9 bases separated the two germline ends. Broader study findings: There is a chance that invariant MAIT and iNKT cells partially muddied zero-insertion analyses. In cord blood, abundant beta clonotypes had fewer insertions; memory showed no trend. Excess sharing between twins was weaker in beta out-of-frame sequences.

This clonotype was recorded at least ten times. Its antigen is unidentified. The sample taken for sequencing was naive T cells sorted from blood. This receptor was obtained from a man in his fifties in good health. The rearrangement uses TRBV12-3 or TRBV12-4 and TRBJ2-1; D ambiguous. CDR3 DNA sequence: TGTGCCAGCAGTTTATCGTTGCGGTACAATGAGCAGTTCTTC. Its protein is CASSLSLRYNEQFF.